What follows are 25 T cell receptor beta chains derived from one specimen sequenced in a study of T cell repertoires in cytomegalovirus infection. TCRdb redid the calling of the reads with MiXCR, one entry per CDR3 protein. The table shows roughly 600,000 distinct CDR3 sequences, with approximately 25% occurring only once. Material for sequencing was CD8+ T cells from PBMCs. The origin of the receptors is a human donor in good health (CMV status not recorded). Some clones in this sample may be carry-over from other donors' samples.

The genes are TRBV27 and TRBJ2-1; D gene unclear. Trimming left V 0 bases short and J 4 bases short, with 7 bases between. The CDR3 totals 14 residues. Germline V gene sequence: CDR1 MNHEY, CDR2 SMNVEV (reference sequence). CDR3 DNA sequence: TGTGCCAGCAGTTTATCGGAAGCGTACAATGAGCAGTTCTTC. This codes for CASSLSEAYNEQFF.

The V gene is TRBV12-3 or TRBV12-4, the J gene TRBJ2-1; D perhaps matches TRBD2 (6 bases). The CDR3 has 12 amino acids. Trimming took off 8 bases at V and 5 bases at J, with 10 bases between the two ends. For the CDR3, the DNA is TGTGCCAGCCGGCCGGGGGACAATGAGCAGTTCTTC. It is translated as CASRPGDNEQFF.

V and J are TRBV15 and TRBJ2-2; TRBD1 might be the D (5 bases). Deletions cut 4 bases from V and 2 bases from J, with 14 bases between. Germline CDR1 is LNHNV and CDR2 is YYDKDF (reference sequence). The CDR3 has 16 residues. CDR3 coding DNA: TGTGCCACCAGCACCCTCCTACAGGTTAACACCGGGGAGCTGTTTTTT. Translated: CATSTLLQVNTGELFF.

This clonotype showed up many times. The chain combines TRBV7-9 with TRBJ1-1; 9 bases are shared with TRBD1. Per the germline V gene, CDR1 is SEHNR and CDR2 is FQNEAQ (reference sequence). Trimming at V came to 4 bases and at J to 3 bases, leaving 3 bases not matched to a gene. This CDR3 comprises 14 residues. CDR3 in amino acids: CASSSGQGHTEAFF. DNA for the CDR3: TGTGCCAGCAGCTCGGGACAGGGTCACACTGAAGCTTTCTTT. The full variable domain, rest sourced from reference TRBV7-9 and TRBJ1-1, is DTGVSQNPRHKITKRGQNVTFRCDPISEHNRLYWYRQTLGQGPEFLTYFQNEAQLEKSRLLSDRFSAERPKGSFSTLEIQRTEQGDSAMYLCASSSGQGHTEAFFGQGTRLTVV.

There are many counts of this clonotype. V and J are TRBV12-3 or TRBV12-4 and TRBJ2-2, with D possibly called TRBD1 or TRBD2 (6 bases each). This CDR3 region has 16 residues. Trimming cost V 7 bases and J 4 bases, with 19 bases left between them. In DNA, the CDR3 is TGTGCCAGCACCAACGTCGGGGGCGCCGGCACCGGGGAGCTGTTTTTT. Its translation: CASTNVGGAGTGELFF.

This rearrangement joins TRBV29-1 to TRBJ2-1; tentatively, D is TRBD1 (6 bases). Looked up from germline, CDR1 is SQVTM and CDR2 is ANQGSEA. CDR3 length: 14 amino acids. With 7 bases removed from V and 5 bases from J, the gap between germline ends came to 18 bases. CDR3 loop: CSARFRGRDNEQFF. CDR3 bases: TGCAGCGCGCGCTTCAGGGGAAGGGACAATGAGCAGTTCTTC.

The chain uses TRBV6-1 and TRBJ2-2, with TRBD2 matching 7 bases. After removal of 7 bases from V and 9 bases from J, the junction contained 2 bases not matched to a gene. The CDR3 loop spans 11 amino acids. Per the germline V gene, CDR1 is MNHNS and CDR2 is SASEGT. The CDR3 loop reads CASMRGWELFF. In nucleotides, the CDR3 is TGTGCCAGCATGCGGGGGTGGGAGCTGTTTTTT.

The rearrangement joins TRBV6-1 to TRBJ1-1; D gene ambiguous. Trimming removed 6 bases at V and 1 base at J, with 18 bases between. The CDR3 is 16 residues long. Germline CDR1 is MNHNS and CDR2 is SASEGT. The CDR3 DNA is TGTGCCAGCAGAGACCTTCCCGGGCCGACGAACACTGAAGCTTTCTTT. Its protein product is CASRDLPGPTNTEAFF.

V usage is TRBV4-1 and J usage is TRBJ1-2; 8 positions agree with TRBD1. CDR1 MGHRA and CDR2 YSYEKL come from the germline V gene. CDR3 size: 15 residues. After removal of 1 base from V and 4 bases from J, the junction contained 5 bases not matched to a gene. The CDR3 DNA follows: TGCGCCAGCAGCCAAGGACAGGGGACTCCCTATGGCTACACCTTC. It yields the protein CASSQGQGTPYGYTF.

The table lists this clonotype with a few counts. The rearrangement uses TRBV6-5 and TRBJ2-2; D unresolved. CDR1 and CDR2 from the germline V gene are MNHEY and SVGAGI. The ends were cut back, 8 bases at V and 4 bases at J, with 17 bases in the middle. This CDR3 region has 15 residues. The CDR3 loop reads CASGSGSLATGELFF. The CDR3 DNA reads as TGTGCCAGCGGGTCAGGTTCACTGGCCACCGGGGAGCTGTTTTTT.

At least ten counts were recorded for this clonotype. The genes are TRBV7-9 and TRBJ2-7; no firm D call. There are 11 residues in the CDR3. The germline V and J ends were trimmed by 2 bases and 7 bases, with 6 bases remaining between them. CDR1 is SEHNR, CDR2 FQNEAQ, per germline (reference sequence). The CDR3 protein is CASSLHGEQYV. As DNA, the CDR3 is TGTGCCAGCAGCTTACACGGGGAGCAGTACGTC.

The chain joins TRBV7-9 to TRBJ2-2; tentative D call: TRBD1 (6 bases). Germline CDR1 reads SEHNR; CDR2 reads FQNEAQ (reference sequence). Trimming pared 6 bases from V and 6 bases from J, leaving 26 bases between. CDR3 length equals 18 residues. CDR3 sequence: CASRNHFRQGKVAGELFF. As DNA, the CDR3 is TGTGCCAGCAGAAACCACTTCCGGCAGGGGAAGGTCGCCGGGGAGCTGTTTTTT. Drawing the rest from reference TRBV7-9 and TRBJ2-2, the complete variable domain is DTGVSQNPRHKITKRGQNVTFRCDPISEHNRLYWYRQTLGQGPEFLTYFQNEAQLEKSRLLSDRFSAERPKGSFSTLEIQRTEQGDSAMYLCASRNHFRQGKVAGELFFGEGSRLTVL.

The rearrangement joins TRBV20-1 to TRBJ1-1; no clear D gene. V was pared by 6 bases and J by 6 bases, with 14 bases between. The CDR3 is made up of 12 amino acids. Germline values: CDR1 DFQATT, CDR2 SNEGSKA (reference sequence). CDR3 sequence (DNA): TGCAGTGCCATCTGGGTGCTAGCTGAAGCTTTCTTT. This codes for CSAIWVLAEAFF.

About this clonotype: A much larger clonotype is one base distant, so this may be a read error. This chain uses TRBV14 with TRBJ2-1; TRBD1 might be the D (5 bases). The CDR3 covers 15 residues. Germline CDR1 reads SGHDN; CDR2 reads FVKESK. CDR3 protein: CVSSQESGFYNEQFF. The CDR3 DNA follows: TGTGTCAGCAGCCAAGAGTCAGGGTTCTACAATGAGCAGTTCTTC.

V usage is TRBV11-2 and J usage is TRBJ2-3; 11 bases line up with TRBD2. V gave up 5 bases and J gave up 0 bases; unmatched junction bases: 7. CDR1 and CDR2 from the germline V gene are SGHAT and FQNNGV. This CDR3 region has 17 residues. The CDR3 spells CASSPWSSGGSTDTQYF. The CDR3 bases are TGTGCCAGCAGCCCCTGGTCTAGCGGGGGGAGCACAGATACGCAGTATTTT. Using reference TRBV11-2 and TRBJ2-3 for the parts outside the CDR3, the full variable domain is EAGVAQSPRYKIIEKRQSVAFWCNPISGHATLYWYQQILGQGPKLLIQFQNNGVVDDSQLPKDRFSAERLKGVDSTLKIQPAKLEDSAVYLCASSPWSSGGSTDTQYFGPGTRLTVL.

This clonotype was observed a few times. The rearrangement joins TRBV7-6 to TRBJ2-1, with D possibly matching TRBD1 (5 bases). The germline V and J ends were trimmed by 5 bases and 8 bases, with 22 bases remaining between them. Per the germline V gene, CDR1 is SGHVS and CDR2 is FNYEAQ. This CDR3 has 16 amino acids. The CDR3 bases are TGTGCCAGCAGCGTGAGCGTTCGTGACAGTCTGCATGAGCAGTTCTTC. Translation: CASSVSVRDSLHEQFF.

J is TRBJ2-7 and V is TRBV20-1; D ambiguous. Germline loops: CDR1 DFQATT, CDR2 SNEGSKA (reference sequence). The germline V and J ends were trimmed by 2 bases and 5 bases, with 7 bases remaining between them. The length of the CDR3 is 11 residues. The CDR3 loop is CSARFGDEQYF. Here the CDR3 DNA reads TGCAGTGCTAGATTTGGGGACGAGCAGTACTTC.

J is TRBJ2-7 and V is TRBV6-6; 7 positions agree with TRBD1. CDR1 MNHNY and CDR2 SVGAGI come from the germline V gene (reference sequence). The CDR3 runs to 13 residues. The V segment lost 2 bases and the J segment 2 bases; nucleotides outside the gene matches: 0. CDR3 sequence (DNA): TGTGCCAGCAGTTACAGGGGGCCCTACGAGCAGTACGTC. As protein: CASSYRGPYEQYV.

Ten or more counts support this clonotype. CDR3 coding DNA: TGTGCCAGCAGCGTTCGCCGGGACAGGGTGTCTGAAGCTTTCTTT. It codes for CASSVRRDRVSEAFF. The chain has TRBV7-8 and TRBJ1-1; 9 nucleotides agree with TRBD1. The CDR3 consists of 15 residues. With V trimmed by 5 bases and J by 6 bases, 10 bases remained unmatched. CDR1 is SGHVS, CDR2 FQNEAQ, per germline.

The chain recombines TRBV7-6 with TRBJ2-7, with a tentative D call TRBD2 (6 bases). This CDR3 spans 14 amino acids. The germline V gene encodes CDR1 SGHVS and CDR2 FNYEAQ. V was trimmed by 5 bases and J by 2 bases, leaving 13 bases between them. The CDR3 sequence is CASSPPGGTYEQYF. The CDR3 DNA is TGTGCCAGCAGCCCGCCCGGCGGGACCTACGAGCAGTACTTC.

This clonotype has ten or more counts. The J gene is TRBJ1-1, the V gene TRBV12-3 or TRBV12-4; no definite D call. This CDR3 contains 13 residues. The germline V and J ends were trimmed by 1 base and 6 bases, with 9 bases remaining between them. CDR3 residues: CASSLVSGSEAFF. The CDR3 nucleotides are TGTGCCAGCAGTTTAGTAAGTGGCTCTGAAGCTTTCTTT.

The gene calls are TRBV2 and TRBJ1-2; D not certain. V was cut by 2 bases and J by 3 bases, with 10 bases left in between. The CDR3 is 14 residues long. Germline lookup yields CDR1 SNHLY and CDR2 FYNNEI. The CDR3 reads CASSEPSTYYGYTF. The CDR3 coding sequence is TGTGCCAGCAGTGAACCGTCCACCTACTATGGCTACACCTTC.

This clonotype came up a few times. This chain connects TRBV4-2 to TRBJ2-1, with 7 nucleotides matching TRBD2. There are 16 residues in the CDR3. With 0 bases clipped from V and 2 bases from J, the junction kept 4 bases outside the gene matches. Germline V gives CDR1 LGHNA, CDR2 YNFKEQ. CDR3: CASSQDRAGTYNEQFF. The CDR3 nucleotides are TGTGCCAGCAGCCAAGATCGAGCGGGGACCTACAATGAGCAGTTCTTC.

The rearrangement links TRBV7-9 to TRBJ2-5; tentatively, D is TRBD1 (8 bases). Germline V gene data show CDR1 as SEHNR and CDR2 as FQNEAQ (reference sequence). The CDR3 sequence is 16 residues long. V was trimmed by 4 bases and J by 4 bases, leaving 19 bases between them. CDR3 bases: TGTGCCAGCAGCTCGAAAGGACAGGGAGGGCGAGAGACCCAGTACTTC. This gives the protein CASSSKGQGGRETQYF.

This clonotype was found a few times. This chain joins TRBV6-6 and TRBJ1-5; D may be TRBD1 (6 bases). The CDR3 runs 15 residues. V lost 0 bases and J 6 bases, leaving 12 bases between the germline ends. CDR1 MNHNY and CDR2 SVGAGI come from the germline V gene (reference sequence). Here the CDR3 DNA reads TGTGCCAGCAGTTACTCGAGGGGGGGGGGTCAGCCCCAGCATTTT. It codes for CASSYSRGGGQPQHF.